This paragraph reports one T cell receptor (beta chain). The data derive from a study of T cell changes during pregnancy in multiple sclerosis. With 4 bases clipped from V and 1 base from J, the junction kept 19 bases outside the gene matches. The CDR3 totals 20 residues. Per the germline V gene, CDR1 is SGHNT and CDR2 is YYREEE (reference sequence). Profiling relied on immunoSEQ multiplex PCR, and the TCRdb table lists in-frame clones only, not all of them. Among about 49,000 clones, roughly 89% were seen once, and the ten largest hold over 4%. This clonotype was sampled from a female donor in good health, enrolled as a control in a pregnancy study. The source was peripheral blood, collected after pregnancy. This sequence joins TRBV5-4 and TRBJ2-3, with 9 bases matching TRBD2. The DNA of the CDR3 is TGTGCCAGCAGCCCCCCGGTCCTGCGGGGGGGCCGAGGGGGCACAGATACGCAGTATTTT. Translated: CASSPPVLRGGRGGTDTQYF.